The rows below give T cell receptor beta chains drawn from one sample of a study of cytomegalovirus exposure and HLA in healthy donors. TCRdb keeps only in-frame clones here, not all; method: immunoSEQ multiplex PCR. The repertoire holds 200,000 to 250,000 clones, with 65% to 80% as singletons. The material sequenced was PBMCs. These receptors were obtained from a man aged 50 to 60 in good health and CMV-seronegative. CDR3s include the opening cysteine and the closing phenylalanine or tryptophan. D genes are given only for firm matches. Rows give clone size only sometimes, using once, few, many, or a class for an expanded clone.

D gene,J gene,clone size,V gene,CDR3 protein,CDR3 DNA
TRBD1,TRBJ1-4,NA,TRBV14,CASSRRTGRGGEKLFF,TGTGCCAGCAGCCGACGGACAGGGAGAGGCGGAGAAAAACTGTTTTTT
TRBD1,TRBJ2-1,few,TRBV5-1,CASARGEGTGGRDEQFF,TGCGCCAGCGCTCGGGGGGAAGGGACAGGGGGAAGGGATGAGCAGTTCTTC
NA,TRBJ1-1,NA,TRBV6-6,CASIQTGGQNTEAFF,TGTGCCAGCATCCAGACGGGGGGTCAGAACACTGAAGCTTTCTTT
NA,TRBJ1-1,NA,TRBV9,CASSVEGGGGSFF,TGTGCCAGCAGCGTAGAGGGGGGGGGCGGGTCTTTCTTT
NA,TRBJ2-5,once,TRBV11-1,CASSLITPEETQYF,TGTGCCAGCAGCTTAATTACACCTGAAGAGACCCAGTACTTC
NA,TRBJ1-2,NA,TRBV7-9,CASSAADSARRGYTF,TGTGCCAGCAGCGCAGCTGACAGCGCCCGCCGCGGCTACACCTTC
NA,TRBJ2-7,NA,TRBV27,CASRVHGLSEQYF,TGTGCCAGCAGGGTCCACGGTCTTTCCGAACAGTACTTC
TRBD1,TRBJ1-1,NA,TRBV4-2,CASSQVLGEQGAEVEAFF,TGTGCCAGCAGCCAAGTATTAGGGGAACAGGGGGCCGAGGTCGAAGCTTTCTTT
NA,TRBJ2-7,NA,TRBV18,CASSTTHLELSYEQYF,TGTGCCAGCTCAACGACTCATTTGGAACTATCCTACGAGCAGTACTTC
TRBD1,TRBJ1-4,few,TRBV18,CASSPLGTGGALQEKLFF,TGTGCCAGCTCACCGCTGGGGACAGGGGGCGCGCTTCAGGAAAAACTGTTTTTT
TRBD2,TRBJ2-7,NA,TRBV19,CASSITSGSSYEQYF,TGTGCCAGTAGTATAACTAGCGGGAGCTCCTACGAGCAGTACTTC
TRBD1,TRBJ1-4,once,TRBV7-9,CASSNGQGGLFF,TGTGCCAGCAGCAATGGACAGGGAGGGCTGTTTTTT
NA,TRBJ2-5,NA,TRBV18,CASSGGTLETQYF,TGTGCCAGCTCAGGTGGGACTTTGGAGACCCAGTACTTC
NA,TRBJ2-5,once,TRBV13,CASSLQETQYF,TGTGCCAGCAGCCTACAAGAGACCCAGTACTTC
TRBD2,TRBJ2-7,NA,TRBV7-2,CASSLALTSGEQYF,TGTGCCAGCAGCTTGGCGTTGACTAGCGGAGAGCAGTACTTC
TRBD1,TRBJ2-7,NA,TRBV19,CASSAGTGAYEQYF,TGTGCCAGTAGTGCCGGGACAGGGGCCTACGAGCAGTACTTC
TRBD1,TRBJ2-2,NA,TRBV5-1,CASSSDRGVISPGELFF,TGCGCCAGCAGCTCGGACAGGGGGGTGATTTCCCCCGGGGAGCTGTTTTTT
TRBD1,TRBJ2-7,NA,TRBV6-5,CASRSGQGSYEQYF,TGTGCCAGCAGGTCGGGACAGGGGAGCTACGAGCAGTACTTC
NA,TRBJ1-2,NA,TRBV2,CASRGIGGYGYTF,TGTGCCAGCAGAGGGATCGGGGGCTATGGCTACACCTTC
NA,TRBJ1-1,NA,TRBV15,CATSRDLDSAFF,TGTGCCACCAGCAGAGATCTGGACTCAGCTTTCTTT
TRBD2,TRBJ2-1,NA,TRBV30,CAWHKAGVGIEQFF,TGTGCCTGGCATAAGGCGGGAGTGGGAATTGAGCAGTTCTTC
TRBD2,TRBJ2-7,NA,TRBV19,CASSIEGLAGGFPYEQYF,TGTGCCAGTAGTATAGAGGGACTAGCGGGAGGATTCCCCTACGAGCAGTACTTC
TRBD2,TRBJ2-1,NA,TRBV7-2,CASSPGTRAYAEQFF,TGTGCCAGCAGCCCCGGGACTAGGGCCTACGCTGAGCAGTTCTTC
TRBD2,TRBJ2-7,NA,TRBV18,CASSAGDSYEQYF,TGTGCCAGCTCGGCGGGGGATTCCTACGAGCAGTACTTC
TRBD1,TRBJ2-2,NA,TRBV7-9,CASSPSGTGGIGELFF,TGTGCCAGCAGCCCCTCTGGGACAGGGGGAATCGGGGAGCTGTTTTTT
NA,TRBJ2-1,NA,TRBV5-8,CASSHRDFAYNEQFF,TGTGCCAGCAGCCACCGGGACTTCGCGTACAATGAGCAGTTCTTC
TRBD2,TRBJ2-2,few,TRBV11-2,CASRWTSGSAGELFF,TGTGCCAGCCGTTGGACTAGCGGGAGTGCGGGGGAGCTGTTTTTT
NA,TRBJ1-2,NA,TRBV2,CASSVGANYGYTF,TGTGCCAGCAGTGTAGGGGCGAACTATGGCTACACCTTC
TRBD1,TRBJ1-2,NA,TRBV30,CAWSRQGNGYTF,TGTGCCTGGAGCCGACAGGGGAATGGCTACACCTTC
NA,TRBJ2-5,NA,TRBV27,CASRGQTQETQYF,TGTGCCAGCAGAGGACAGACCCAAGAGACCCAGTACTTC
NA,TRBJ1-5,NA,TRBV7-9,CASSLVGVSNQPQHF,TGTGCCAGCAGCTTAGTCGGGGTCAGCAATCAGCCCCAGCATTTT
NA,TRBJ2-7,NA,TRBV20-1,CSARGPEYF,TGCAGTGCTAGGGGGCCTGAGTACTTC
TRBD2,TRBJ2-1,NA,TRBV7-6,CASSFGWGSGSVSEQFF,TGTGCCAGCAGCTTTGGGTGGGGTAGCGGGAGCGTTTCTGAGCAGTTCTTC
TRBD2,TRBJ2-1,NA,TRBV5-6,CASSSPSSGSSDEQFF,TGTGCCAGCAGCTCTCCCTCTAGCGGGAGCTCCGATGAGCAGTTCTTC
NA,TRBJ1-5,once,TRBV6-5,CASSYSGGNQPQHF,TGTGCCAGCAGTTACTCAGGAGGGAATCAGCCCCAGCATTTT
NA,TRBJ2-7,NA,TRBV9,CASSVEGGPYEQYF,TGTGCCAGCAGCGTAGAAGGGGGACCTTACGAGCAGTACTTC
TRBD1,TRBJ1-2,NA,TRBV7-3,CASSVSQGASGYTF,TGTGCCAGCAGCGTCAGCCAGGGGGCAAGTGGCTACACCTTC
TRBD1,TRBJ2-7,NA,TRBV5-1,CASRQGTGGVFEQYF,TGCGCCAGCAGGCAAGGGACAGGAGGGGTTTTCGAGCAGTACTTC
NA,TRBJ2-7,NA,TRBV11-3,CASSLEAASYEQYF,TGTGCCAGCAGCTTAGAGGCGGCTTCCTACGAGCAGTACTTC
TRBD2,TRBJ2-1,NA,TRBV5-6,CASSFRREGDNEQFF,TGTGCCAGCAGCTTTAGGCGGGAGGGGGACAATGAGCAGTTCTTC
NA,TRBJ2-3,NA,TRBV5-1,CASSHAGTSTDTQYF,TGCGCCAGCAGCCACGCGGGGACTAGCACAGATACGCAGTATTTT
TRBD2,TRBJ2-5,NA,TRBV9,CASSLGTSGTQETQYF,TGTGCCAGCAGCCTAGGGACTAGCGGGACACAAGAGACCCAGTACTTC
TRBD1,TRBJ1-1,NA,TRBV10-3,CAINSAGGPNTEAFF,TGTGCCATCAATTCCGCAGGGGGACCGAACACTGAAGCTTTCTTT
NA,TRBJ2-2,NA,TRBV6-4,CASALSGTGELFF,TGTGCCAGCGCGCTTAGCGGAACCGGGGAGCTGTTTTTT
TRBD2,TRBJ2-1,NA,TRBV19,CASSIMVSGRSNERFF,TGTGCCAGTAGTATAATGGTGAGCGGGAGGTCGAATGAGCGGTTCTTC
TRBD1,TRBJ2-3,NA,TRBV29-1,CSVDRGHTDTQYF,TGCAGCGTAGACAGGGGTCACACAGATACGCAGTATTTT